These 21 T cell receptor beta chains share one sample of origin, sequenced in a study of cytomegalovirus exposure and HLA in healthy donors. Assay used: immunoSEQ multiplex PCR; TCRdb lists only in-frame clones, some missing. Counted here are about 72,000 clones, roughly 92% occurring once; the ten biggest clones make up about 0.63%. The sequenced sample consisted of PBMCs. The source is a woman aged 18-29 years in good health and CMV-seronegative.

The sample holds a few counts of this clone. V and J are TRBV27 and TRBJ2-1; 8 positions match TRBD2. CDR3 length: 14 amino acids. Trimming at V came to 4 bases and at J to 7 bases, leaving 6 bases not matched to a gene. Germline CDR1 and CDR2: MNHEY and SMNVEV (reference sequence). The CDR3 loop is CASSSAGEANEQFF. CDR3 bases: TGTGCCAGCAGTTCAGCGGGGGAAGCGAATGAGCAGTTCTTC.

CDR3: CASSLLEGGANTQYF. The CDR3 DNA follows: TGCGCCAGCAGCTTGTTGGAGGGGGGGGCAAATACGCAGTATTTT. V gene TRBV5-1 combines with J gene TRBJ2-3; perhaps TRBD2 as D (7 bases). Trimming removed 1 base from V and 7 bases from J, with 16 bases in between. Germline values: CDR1 SGHRS, CDR2 YFSETQ. The CDR3 is 15 residues long. Variable domain in full (rest from reference TRBV5-1 and TRBJ2-3): KAGVTQTPRYLIKTRGQQVTLSCSPISGHRSVSWYQQTPGQGLQFLFEYFSETQRNKGNFPGRFSGRQFSNSRSEMNVSTLELGDSALYLCASSLLEGGANTQYFGPGTRLTVL.

V and J are TRBV11-2 and TRBJ1-3; D remains unclear. The germline gives CDR1 SGHAT, CDR2 FQNNGV. V was shortened by 2 bases and J by 2 bases, with 22 bases between the two germline ends. The CDR3 covers 19 residues. The CDR3 is CASSLQRGAGILAGNTIYF. As DNA, the CDR3 is TGTGCCAGCAGCTTACAACGTGGAGCCGGGATTTTGGCTGGAAACACCATATATTTT.

The V and J genes are TRBV30 and TRBJ1-3; TRBD1 is a possible D gene (5 bases). The germline CDR1 and CDR2 sequences are GTSNPN and SVGIG (reference sequence). Trimming shortened V by 2 bases and J by 3 bases, and 11 bases separated the two germline ends. The CDR3 sequence is 14 residues long. The CDR3 nucleotides are TGTGCCTGGAGTAACGGGGGTAATGGAAACACCATATATTTT. Protein sequence: CAWSNGGNGNTIYF.

This clone was picked up one time. J is TRBJ1-6 and V is TRBV30, with D tentatively TRBD1 (5 bases). CDR3 size: 15 residues. Trimming shortened V by 8 bases and J by 7 bases, and 21 bases separated the two germline ends. The V gene's germline CDR1 is GTSNPN and CDR2 SVGIG (reference sequence). DNA for the CDR3: TGTGCCCAGGGTCGAGAATCCGAATTGAATTCACCCCTCCACTTT. Translating gives CAQGRESELNSPLHF.

V usage is TRBV6-4 and J usage is TRBJ2-3, with 10 bases that match TRBD2. The CDR3 totals 15 residues. With V trimmed by 3 bases and J by 0 bases, 0 bases remained unmatched. CDR1 is MRHNA and CDR2 is SNTAGT in the germline V gene. CDR3 DNA: TGTGCCAGCAGTGAACTAGCGGGGAGCACAGATACGCAGTATTTT. Its protein is CASSELAGSTDTQYF.

This chain connects TRBV10-3 to TRBJ1-1; 7 nucleotides agree with TRBD1. Trimming took 8 bases from V and 1 from J; bases not matched to a gene: 4. The CDR3 is 13 residues long. From germline, CDR1 is ENHRY and CDR2 SYGVKD. The CDR3 sequence: CAILRGKNTEAFF. For the CDR3, the DNA is TGTGCCATCCTCAGGGGGAAGAACACTGAAGCTTTCTTT.

V gene TRBV4-2 combines with J gene TRBJ1-4, with TRBD1 matching 9 bases. This CDR3 is built from 16 residues. CDR1 is LGHNA and CDR2 is YNFKEQ in the germline V gene. The J segment lost 5 bases and the V segment lost 3 bases, leaving 7 bases of the junction unmatched. CDR3 region: CASSQATGQGNEKLFF. The CDR3 coding sequence is TGTGCCAGCAGCCAGGCCACGGGACAGGGAAATGAAAAACTGTTTTTT.

V usage is TRBV15 and J usage is TRBJ1-1, with D tentatively TRBD1 (5 bases). Between the trimmed V and J ends, which lost 5 bases and 4 bases, there was a span of 17 bases. The germline V gene encodes CDR1 LNHNV and CDR2 YYDKDF (reference sequence). The CDR3 runs 15 residues. The CDR3 sequence: CATSRPRVGSTEAFF. The CDR3 bases are TGTGCCACCAGCCGGCCCAGGGTAGGAAGCACTGAAGCTTTCTTT.

This clone occurred a few times. The chain has TRBV2 and TRBJ2-2; 7 bases are a match to TRBD1. The length of the CDR3 is 15 residues. Germline V gives CDR1 SNHLY, CDR2 FYNNEI. Trimming removed 5 bases from V and 0 bases from J; junction bases left unmatched: 3. The CDR3 coding sequence is TGTGCCAGCAGTAGAGGGGGCTCGAACACCGGGGAGCTGTTTTTT. It yields the protein CASSRGGSNTGELFF.

This sequence joins TRBV19 and TRBJ2-7; 8 bases fit TRBD1. The CDR3 is made up of 14 amino acids. The germline V gene has CDR1 LNHDA and CDR2 SQIVND (reference sequence). The J segment lost 2 bases and the V segment lost 4 bases, leaving 4 bases of the junction unmatched. For the CDR3, the DNA is TGTGCCAGTAGTAAGGGGACAGGACCCTACGAGCAGTACTTC. Translation: CASSKGTGPYEQYF.

This chain joins TRBV2 and TRBJ1-3, with 10 bases aligning to TRBD1. With V trimmed by 5 bases and J by 1 base, 2 bases remained unmatched. Germline CDR1 and CDR2: SNHLY and FYNNEI. The CDR3 totals 15 residues. This CDR3 reads CASSTGQGSGNTIYF. Here the CDR3 DNA reads TGTGCCAGCAGTACGGGACAGGGGTCTGGAAACACCATATATTTT.

The genes are TRBV2 and TRBJ2-2, with a weak D call TRBD2 (6 bases). The germline V gene has CDR1 SNHLY and CDR2 FYNNEI. V shed 6 bases and J shed 5 bases, with 19 bases lying between them. This CDR3 is built from 16 residues. The CDR3 reads CASSENPGLPTGELFF. CDR3 coding DNA: TGTGCCAGCAGCGAAAACCCGGGACTTCCTACCGGGGAGCTGTTTTTT. Full variable domain (rest looked up from reference TRBV2 and TRBJ2-2): EPEVTQTPSHQVTQMGQEVILRCVPISNHLYFYWYRQILGQKVEFLVSFYNNEISEKSEIFDDQFSVERPDGSNFTLKIRSTKLEDSAMYFCASSENPGLPTGELFFGEGSRLTVL.

This rearrangement joins TRBV5-1 to TRBJ2-1, with D possibly TRBD2 on 5 matching bases. V was trimmed by 2 bases and J by 2 bases, leaving 8 bases between them. Germline CDR1 reads SGHRS; CDR2 reads YFSETQ. CDR3 length: 14 amino acids. The CDR3 spells CASSFPAAYNEQFF. CDR3 DNA: TGCGCCAGCAGCTTCCCAGCGGCCTACAATGAGCAGTTCTTC.

The chain is built from TRBV28 and TRBJ1-2; D uncertain. Germline V gene sequence: CDR1 MDHEN, CDR2 SYDVKM. The CDR3 covers 12 residues. V was clipped by 5 bases and J by 5 bases, with 9 bases between them. The CDR3 coding sequence is TGTGCCAGCAGTCAGGCGTGGTATGGCTACACCTTC. Protein: CASSQAWYGYTF.

The count of this clone is one. The CDR3 region has the DNA TGTGCCACCAGCGGACAGGGCTACGAGCAGTACTTC. Translation: CATSGQGYEQYF. This sequence joins TRBV15 and TRBJ2-7; 8 positions agree with TRBD1. Germline CDR1 and CDR2: LNHNV and YYDKDF (reference sequence). The CDR3 loop spans 12 amino acids. The junction had 0 bases not matched to a gene; V was cut back by 5 bases and J by 3 bases.

The V and J genes are TRBV6-5 and TRBJ1-3; a possible D gene is TRBD1 (6 bases). The ends were cut back, 6 bases at V and 0 bases at J, with 12 bases in the middle. CDR1 and CDR2 (germline): MNHEY, SVGAGI. This CDR3 region has 15 residues. The CDR3 protein is CASSSDRSSGNTIYF. For the CDR3, the DNA is TGTGCCAGCAGCTCCGACAGGAGCTCTGGAAACACCATATATTTT.

This chain connects TRBV6-4 to TRBJ1-4; 9 nucleotides align to TRBD1. CDR1 is MRHNA and CDR2 is SNTAGT in the germline V gene. The CDR3 spans 17 residues. The V and J ends lost 2 bases and 0 bases, in that order; junction bases with no gene match: 4. CDR3 region: CASSDRTGEATNEKLFF. The CDR3 bases are TGTGCCAGCAGTGACCGGACAGGGGAGGCAACTAATGAAAAACTGTTTTTT.

CDR3 coding DNA: TGTGCCAGCAGCTTACAAAGAATGACTAGCGGGGCCAATGAGCAGTTCTTC. It encodes CASSLQRMTSGANEQFF. J is TRBJ2-1 and V is TRBV7-6, with 11 bases lining up with TRBD2. V was pared by 2 bases and J by 6 bases, with 9 bases of the junction left unmatched. CDR1 is SGHVS and CDR2 is FNYEAQ in the germline V gene. The CDR3 is made up of 17 amino acids.

This sequence joins TRBV7-3 and TRBJ2-1, with 8 bases identical to TRBD1. The CDR3 sequence is 14 residues long. The V gene end was trimmed by 5 bases and the J gene end by 7 bases; junction bases not matched to a gene: 7. The germline V gene encodes CDR1 SGHTA and CDR2 FQGTGA. The chain's CDR3 is CASSTGTGTNEQFF. As DNA, the CDR3 is TGTGCCAGCAGCACCGGGACAGGTACGAATGAGCAGTTCTTC.

J is TRBJ2-2 and V is TRBV12-5; D is perhaps TRBD1 (6 bases). Germline V gene data show CDR1 as LGHNT and CDR2 as FRNRAP. V was cut by 1 base and J by 0 bases, with 12 bases left in between. This CDR3 spans 17 amino acids. The CDR3 loop reads CASGLAMGHANTGELFF. The DNA of the CDR3 is TGTGCTAGTGGTTTGGCCATGGGACACGCGAACACCGGGGAGCTGTTTTTT.